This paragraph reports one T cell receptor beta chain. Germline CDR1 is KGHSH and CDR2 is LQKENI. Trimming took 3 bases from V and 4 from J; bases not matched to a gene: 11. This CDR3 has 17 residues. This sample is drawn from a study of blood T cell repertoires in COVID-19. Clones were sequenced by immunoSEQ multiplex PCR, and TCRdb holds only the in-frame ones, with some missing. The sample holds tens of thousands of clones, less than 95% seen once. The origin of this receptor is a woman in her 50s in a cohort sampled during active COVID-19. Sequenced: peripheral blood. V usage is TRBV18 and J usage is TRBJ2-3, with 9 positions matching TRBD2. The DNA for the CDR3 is TGTGCCAGCTCACCCCGACCTGCGGGAGGGCCTTCAGATACGCAGTATTTT. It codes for CASSPRPAGGPSDTQYF.